This is a list of T cell receptor beta chains from one sample in a study of blood T cell repertoires in COVID-19. Sequencing used immunoSEQ multiplex PCR; TCRdb keeps in-frame clones, though not all of them. The data show around 100,000 clones, approximately 80% seen once. The material sequenced was peripheral blood. These receptors were collected from a woman in her 70s with acute or convalescent COVID-19. Both conserved end residues are part of each CDR3. The order of the fields is CDR3 DNA, CDR3 protein, clone size, D gene, J gene, V gene. D genes are given only for firm matches. For some rows the clone size is stated as once, few or many, or as a class when expanded; others skip it.

TGTGCCAGTAGTCGGGCCGGACTTGGGGGCAATCAGCCCCAGCATTTT,CASSRAGLGGNQPQHF,few,NA,TRBJ1-5,TRBV19
TGTGCCAGCAGCTTAGCGGGGGGGGGCTACGAGCAGTACTTC,CASSLAGGGYEQYF,NA,TRBD2,TRBJ2-7,TRBV11-2
TGTGCCTGGGAGACAGTTATGAACACTGAAGCTTTCTTT,CAWETVMNTEAFF,NA,NA,TRBJ1-1,TRBV30
TGTGCCAGCAGACCCTATAGCGGGGGGTTTAACACAGATACGCAGTATTTT,CASRPYSGGFNTDTQYF,NA,TRBD2,TRBJ2-3,TRBV27
TGTGCCACCAGCAGAGTGTTTGGCGGGAGGGTTTCTGGGGCCAACGTCCTGACTTTC,CATSRVFGGRVSGANVLTF,NA,TRBD2,TRBJ2-6,TRBV15
TGTGCCAGCAGCTCGGTACAGGGGGCTTGGGAAAAACTGTTTTTT,CASSSVQGAWEKLFF,NA,TRBD1,TRBJ1-4,TRBV7-6
TGTGCCAGCAGCGTAGGCCAGGGGAACTATGGCTACACCTTC,CASSVGQGNYGYTF,NA,NA,TRBJ1-2,TRBV9
TGTGCCAGCAGTTTAGGGGGGGGGCCCGGAACCCAGTACTTC,CASSLGGGPGTQYF,NA,NA,TRBJ2-5,TRBV28
TGTGCCAGCAGTGAACAAACAGGGTTTGGGGAGACCCAGTACTTC,CASSEQTGFGETQYF,NA,NA,TRBJ2-5,TRBV6-1
TGTGCTAGTGGTTTGGTGCCCGAAGGGGGCTACGAGCAGTACTTC,CASGLVPEGGYEQYF,NA,NA,TRBJ2-7,TRBV12-5
TGTGCCAGCAGCCCAGGGACACCTTTTTCCTTCTCTGGAAACACCATATATTTT,CASSPGTPFSFSGNTIYF,NA,NA,TRBJ1-3,TRBV3-1/TRBV3-2
TGTGCCAGCAGCGTAGAGGCAGGCGGAAACACCATATATTTT,CASSVEAGGNTIYF,NA,NA,TRBJ1-3,TRBV9
TGCAGTGCTAGTCGCCAGCGGGGGCCGAACACCGGGGAGCTGTTTTTT,CSASRQRGPNTGELFF,NA,TRBD2,TRBJ2-2,TRBV20-1
TGTGCCAGCAGCTTCACGACAGGCTTGGAAAACATTCAGTACTTC,CASSFTTGLENIQYF,NA,NA,TRBJ2-4,TRBV7-8
TGCGCCAGCAGCCAGAGAGATGAGCAGTTCTTC,CASSQRDEQFF,NA,NA,TRBJ2-1,TRBV4-1
TGTGCCAGCAGTTTAGGAGGGCGCAGTGAGCAGTTCTTC,CASSLGGRSEQFF,NA,NA,TRBJ2-1,TRBV5-4
TGTGCCAGCAGCTTAGGTCGCAGGGCAGATACGCAGTATTTT,CASSLGRRADTQYF,NA,NA,TRBJ2-3,TRBV11-2
TGTGCCAGTCACTCACCGGGACAGGTATACGAGCAGTACTTC,CASHSPGQVYEQYF,NA,TRBD1,TRBJ2-7,TRBV28
TGTGCCAGCAGTGACAGCTACAATGAGCAGTTCTTC,CASSDSYNEQFF,NA,NA,TRBJ2-1,TRBV6-2/TRBV6-3
TGTGCCAGCAGCCCAGGTGACAGGGGGCCTACTGAAGCTTTCTTT,CASSPGDRGPTEAFF,NA,TRBD1,TRBJ1-1,TRBV14
TGTGCCAGCAGCCGCGACGGACAGCCCAATCAGCCCCAGCATTTT,CASSRDGQPNQPQHF,NA,NA,TRBJ1-5,TRBV5-5
TGTGCCAGTAGTATCGGACAGGGAAGTATTCGCGGGGAGCTGTTTTTT,CASSIGQGSIRGELFF,NA,TRBD1,TRBJ2-2,TRBV19
TGTGCCAGCAGCAGACAGTCAACTAATGAAAAACTGTTTTTT,CASSRQSTNEKLFF,NA,NA,TRBJ1-4,TRBV5-4
TGTGCCAGTAGCCTCCCCCACGGGGGGAAAGATACGCAGTATTTT,CASSLPHGGKDTQYF,once,TRBD2,TRBJ2-3,TRBV19
TGTGCCTGGAGTCTAGAGGCCAACGTCCTGACTTTC,CAWSLEANVLTF,NA,NA,TRBJ2-6,TRBV30
TGTGCCAGCAGCCCCTTCCCTAGCGGACAAGAGACCCAGTACTTC,CASSPFPSGQETQYF,NA,TRBD2,TRBJ2-5,TRBV7-3
TGTGCCAGCAGCACACAGGGCCCTGGAAACACCATATATTTT,CASSTQGPGNTIYF,NA,NA,TRBJ1-3,TRBV7-2
TGTGCCAGCAGCTTCTCTCTAGCGGGAGGGCTCGATGAGCAGTTCTTC,CASSFSLAGGLDEQFF,NA,TRBD2,TRBJ2-1,TRBV9
TGTGCCAGCAGCCAAGATCCGGGACTAGCGGGGCAGAGCTCCTACAATGAGCAGTTCTTC,CASSQDPGLAGQSSYNEQFF,NA,TRBD2,TRBJ2-1,TRBV14